The 11 T cell receptor beta chains below were found in one sample sequenced in a study of blood T cell repertoires in COVID-19. Only in-frame clones appear in the TCRdb table, and some are missing; sequencing was by immunoSEQ multiplex PCR. Of about 77,000 clones listed, approximately 89% are singletons. The sample taken for sequencing was peripheral blood. These TCRs come from a woman aged 80 or older with acute or convalescent COVID-19.

This chain connects TRBV29-1 to TRBJ2-2; D not certain. V was trimmed by 4 bases and J by 8 bases, leaving 11 bases between them. Germline V gene lookup returns CDR1 SQVTM and CDR2 ANQGSEA. CDR3 length equals 12 residues. CDR3 DNA sequence: TGCAGCGTTGGCTCAGGCTTAGGGGAGCTGTTTTTT. Translated, it gives CSVGSGLGELFF.

This clone was detected only once. The gene calls are TRBV13 and TRBJ1-3; D unresolved. V was cut by 5 bases and J by 4 bases, with 27 bases left in between. The CDR3 is made up of 19 amino acids. Per germline, CDR1 PRHDT and CDR2 FYEKMQ (reference sequence). DNA of the CDR3: TGTGCCAGCAGCCTCAGAGCGGGTCCAGGAGTTGGACGGGGAAACACCATATATTTT. This codes for CASSLRAGPGVGRGNTIYF.

This chain uses TRBV7-2 with TRBJ2-6, with D tentatively TRBD2 (6 bases). The germline CDR1 and CDR2 sequences are SGHTA and FQGNSA. The CDR3 has 15 amino acids. V was cut by 5 bases and J by 4 bases, with 12 bases left in between. CDR3 amino acids: CASSPRGTGANVLTF. DNA of the CDR3: TGTGCCAGCAGCCCTCGGGGGACCGGGGCCAACGTCCTGACTTTC.

CDR3: CASSLTGQGGYGYTF. CDR3 bases: TGTGCCAGCAGCCTCACGGGACAGGGTGGCTATGGCTACACCTTC. The chain is built from TRBV3-1 (or the pseudogene TRBV3-2) and TRBJ1-2; 9 bases are a match to TRBD1. CDR1 and CDR2 from the germline V gene are LGHDT and YNNKEL (reference sequence). V shed 4 bases and J 4 bases; nucleotides not matched to a gene: 7. The CDR3 contains 15 residues.

This chain connects TRBV30 to TRBJ1-3; D may be TRBD1 (5 bases). Germline V gene sequence: CDR1 GTSNPN, CDR2 SVGIG (reference sequence). This CDR3 region has 11 residues. Trimming left V 7 bases short and J 3 bases short, with 7 bases between. The CDR3 here is CAYDSGNTIYF. CDR3 in DNA: TGTGCCTACGACAGTGGAAACACCATATATTTT.

The chain couples TRBV29-1 to TRBJ2-3, with 11 bases that match TRBD1. The V gene's germline CDR1 is SQVTM and CDR2 ANQGSEA. CDR3 length: 14 residues. J was trimmed by 5 bases and V by 6 bases; bases with no gene match: 7. CDR3 region: CSVKPGTGGDTQYF. CDR3 nucleotides: TGCAGCGTAAAGCCTGGGACAGGGGGAGATACGCAGTATTTT.

CDR3: CASSYPPSGTYEQYF. The CDR3 coding sequence is TGTGCCAGCAGTTACCCGCCTAGCGGGACCTACGAGCAGTACTTC. The rearrangement uses TRBV6-2 or TRBV6-3 and TRBJ2-7; 9 bases line up with TRBD2. The germline gives CDR1 MNHEY, CDR2 SVGEGT. The ends lost 2 bases at V and 2 bases at J; junction bases unmatched: 4. There are 15 residues in the CDR3.

The chain is built from TRBV15 and TRBJ1-1, with a possible D match to TRBD1 (6 bases). The CDR3 is 14 amino acids. The germline V gene has CDR1 LNHNV and CDR2 YYDKDF (reference sequence). Trimming removed 6 bases at V and 1 base at J, with 12 bases between. In DNA, the CDR3 is TGTGCCACCAGAGAGGGACACCGGAACACTGAAGCTTTCTTT. Translated, it gives CATREGHRNTEAFF.

This clone was seen just once. This chain connects TRBV30 to TRBJ2-7, with 9 bases matching TRBD1. CDR1 and CDR2 from the germline V gene are GTSNPN and SVGIG (reference sequence). V was pared by 7 bases and J by 5 bases, with 12 bases of the junction left unmatched. The CDR3 covers 14 residues. CDR3 bases: TGTGCCTCAGCGAGAGGACAGGGGATCGACGAGCAGTACTTC. Amino acid sequence: CASARGQGIDEQYF.

The chain recombines TRBV15 with TRBJ1-6; 7 nucleotides agree with TRBD1. The germline V gene encodes CDR1 LNHNV and CDR2 YYDKDF (reference sequence). Trimming removed 0 bases from V and 8 bases from J; junction bases left unmatched: 7. The CDR3 extends over 16 amino acids. Here the CDR3 DNA reads TGTGCCACCAGCAGAGAACGAGGGGGCATTGATTCACCCCTCCACTTT. It yields the protein CATSRERGGIDSPLHF.

The chain couples TRBV6-2 or TRBV6-3 to TRBJ2-7; 8 nucleotides agree with TRBD2. V shed 0 bases, J shed 4 bases, and the junction held 5 bases outside the gene matches. The V gene's germline CDR1 is MNHEY and CDR2 SVGEGT. CDR3 length: 15 residues. The CDR3 reads CASSYSATSVYEQYF. In DNA, the CDR3 is TGTGCCAGCAGTTACTCGGCGACTAGCGTTTACGAGCAGTACTTC.